Listed below are T cell receptor beta chains from one sample, sequenced in a study of technical replicates of blood from several donors. Libraries were prepared by immunoSEQ multiplex PCR; TCRdb keeps only in-frame clonotypes and omits some of them. The sample yields tens of thousands of clones, around 94% seen once. Sequenced sample: T cells isolated from PBMCs. The origin of the receptors is a human donor in good health. Both conserved end residues are part of each CDR3. A D gene is named only where the DNA matches it firmly. Where a row states a size, it is once, few, many or the class of an expanded clone; other rows omit it.

d_call | j_call | v_call | clone_size | cdr3_aa | cdr3_nt
- | TRBJ2-7 | TRBV7-2 | once | CASSPVQNNYEQYF | TGTGCCAGCAGCCCAGTACAGAACAACTACGAGCAGTACTTC
TRBD2 | TRBJ2-1 | TRBV10-3 | - | CAISELGSSGYNEQFF | TGTGCCATCAGTGAGTTGGGGTCTAGCGGTTACAATGAGCAGTTCTTC
TRBD1 | TRBJ2-3 | TRBV9 | - | CASSAQQGAPDTQYF | TGTGCCAGCAGCGCCCAACAGGGGGCCCCAGATACGCAGTATTTT
- | TRBJ2-7 | TRBV11-2 | - | CASSAEGPYEQYF | TGTGCCAGCAGCGCGGAGGGACCCTACGAGCAGTACTTC
- | TRBJ1-4 | TRBV7-9 | - | CASSTGFTTNEKLFF | TGTGCCAGCAGCACAGGGTTTACAACTAATGAAAAACTGTTTTTT
TRBD1 | TRBJ1-1 | TRBV7-9 | - | CASTKDRGNTEAFF | TGTGCCAGCACCAAGGACAGGGGAAACACTGAAGCTTTCTTT
- | TRBJ2-4 | TRBV6-5 | - | CASSRGNIQYF | TGTGCCAGCAGTAGGGGGAACATTCAGTACTTC
- | TRBJ2-3 | TRBV11-2 | - | CASSLDLDTQYF | TGTGCCAGCAGCTTAGACTTAGATACGCAGTATTTT
TRBD1 | TRBJ1-1 | TRBV27 | - | CATGQGGMNTEAFF | TGTGCCACCGGACAGGGAGGGATGAACACTGAAGCTTTCTTT
TRBD2 | TRBJ2-7 | TRBV30 | - | CAWGTSGFYEQYF | TGTGCCTGGGGGACTAGCGGTTTCTACGAGCAGTACTTC
- | TRBJ2-7 | TRBV12-5 | - | CASGRQGNSYEQYF | TGTGCTAGTGGTCGTCAGGGAAATAGCTACGAGCAGTACTTC
- | TRBJ2-1 | TRBV15 | - | CATSRGEYNEQFF | TGTGCCACCAGCAGAGGAGAGTACAATGAGCAGTTCTTC
TRBD1 | TRBJ1-5 | TRBV19 | - | CASSGTGEQPQHF | TGTGCCAGTTCCGGGACAGGGGAGCAGCCCCAGCATTTT
- | TRBJ2-7 | TRBV15 | - | CATSRGDMAISEQYF | TGTGCCACCAGCAGAGGGGACATGGCGATTAGCGAGCAGTACTTC
TRBD2 | TRBJ2-1 | TRBV2 | - | CASRSLGAGVYNEQFF | TGTGCCAGCAGGAGCCTTGGGGCGGGGGTGTACAATGAGCAGTTCTTC
- | TRBJ2-2 | TRBV19 | - | CASSVQGLTGELFF | TGTGCCAGTAGCGTGCAGGGGTTAACCGGGGAGCTGTTTTTT
TRBD2 | TRBJ2-1 | TRBV9 | - | CASSYLGGRRDEQFF | TGTGCCAGCAGCTACCTCGGCGGGAGGAGGGATGAGCAGTTCTTC
TRBD2 | TRBJ2-7 | TRBV6-7 | - | CASSRTSGDAYEQYF | TGTGCCAGCAGCAGGACTAGCGGGGATGCCTACGAGCAGTACTTC
- | TRBJ2-3 | TRBV2 | - | CASTLSTDTQYF | TGTGCCAGCACTCTTAGCACAGATACGCAGTATTTT
- | TRBJ2-7 | TRBV10-3 | - | CAISVRTSENEQYF | TGTGCCATCAGCGTCCGGACATCCGAGAACGAGCAGTACTTC
TRBD2 | TRBJ2-7 | TRBV10-1 | - | CASSGGASGLYEQYF | TGCGCCAGCTCTGGGGGAGCTAGCGGGTTGTACGAGCAGTACTTC
TRBD1 | TRBJ1-1 | TRBV5-1 | - | CASSTGDRKNTEAFF | TGCGCCAGCAGCACGGGGGACAGGAAGAACACTGAAGCTTTCTTT
- | TRBJ1-1 | TRBV4-2 | - | CASSQDTGTEAFF | TGTGCCAGCAGCCAAGATACGGGCACTGAAGCTTTCTTT
- | TRBJ1-2 | TRBV2 | - | CASTPARNYGYTF | TGTGCCAGCACCCCTGCGAGGAACTATGGCTACACCTTC
TRBD2 | TRBJ2-2 | TRBV7-3 | - | CASSTGLAGASGELFF | TGTGCCAGCAGCACCGGACTAGCGGGAGCAAGCGGGGAGCTGTTTTTT
TRBD2 | TRBJ2-7 | TRBV9 | - | CASSASVAGVSYEQYF | TGTGCCAGCAGCGCCAGCGTAGCGGGAGTCTCCTACGAGCAGTACTTC
- | TRBJ1-4 | TRBV9 | - | CASSVVPRGTPTNEKLFF | TGTGCCAGCAGCGTAGTCCCCAGAGGGACTCCAACTAATGAAAAACTGTTTTTT
- | TRBJ1-5 | TRBV30 | - | CAYRGRRDQPQHF | TGTGCCTACCGCGGTCGGAGGGATCAGCCCCAGCATTTT